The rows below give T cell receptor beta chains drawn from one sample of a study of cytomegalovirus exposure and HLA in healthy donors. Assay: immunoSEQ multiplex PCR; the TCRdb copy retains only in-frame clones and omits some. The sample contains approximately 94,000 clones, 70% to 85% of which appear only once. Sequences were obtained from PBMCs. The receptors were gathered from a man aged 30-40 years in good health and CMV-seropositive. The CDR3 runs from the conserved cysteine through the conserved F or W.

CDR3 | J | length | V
CAWSVRGNQPQHF | TRBJ1-5 | 13 | TRBV30
CASTHGGGGTEAFF | TRBJ1-1 | 14 | TRBV6-5
CASSRGLAGGDTQYF | TRBJ2-3 | 15 | TRBV11-3
CASSLTSSTDTQYF | TRBJ2-3 | 14 | TRBV18
CASSPGGTMRYTF | TRBJ1-2 | 13 | TRBV28
CASRRTSGETQYF | TRBJ2-5 | 13 | TRBV5-4
CASSDRTGGYYGYTF | TRBJ1-2 | 15 | TRBV5-5
CAISDRVLVTDTQYF | TRBJ2-3 | 15 | TRBV10-3
CAWITAMTDTQYF | TRBJ2-3 | 13 | TRBV30
CASDADRVGEKLFF | TRBJ1-4 | 14 | TRBV2
CASSLYRTGGYEQYF | TRBJ2-7 | 15 | TRBV28
CASGNRASGETQYF | TRBJ2-5 | 14 | TRBV5-1
CASSPVLAGVGEQYF | TRBJ2-7 | 15 | TRBV28
CASSVQGTYNEQFF | TRBJ2-1 | 14 | TRBV5-6
CASSSLRNEKLFF | TRBJ1-4 | 13 | TRBV5-1
CASSAPRWTGSSYEQYF | TRBJ2-7 | 17 | TRBV6-1
CAWQMSWAYGYTF | TRBJ1-2 | 13 | TRBV30
CASSPRTGAKKLLLEQYF | TRBJ2-7 | 18 | TRBV28
CASSPDRASYNEQFF | TRBJ2-1 | 15 | TRBV5-4
CASSLVSGQGMTGNTIYF | TRBJ1-3 | 18 | TRBV7-2
CASTQNGGVTEAFF | TRBJ1-1 | 14 | TRBV27
CASSYSAGINYGYTF | TRBJ1-2 | 15 | TRBV6-5
CASSLAPGPLGAEQYF | TRBJ2-7 | 16 | TRBV7-2
CASSFQGQGNEQYF | TRBJ2-7 | 14 | TRBV27
CASSSPVGGGGEQYF | TRBJ2-7 | 15 | TRBV7-9
CASSQPDRGHEKLFF | TRBJ1-4 | 15 | TRBV4-2
CASSLPSSGLADTQYF | TRBJ2-3 | 16 | TRBV5-5
CASTQPGTGNYGYTF | TRBJ1-2 | 15 | TRBV2
CASSLEQETQYF | TRBJ2-5 | 12 | TRBV2
CASSLGGAYGYTF | TRBJ1-2 | 13 | TRBV7-2
CASSHPQGNIQYF | TRBJ2-4 | 13 | TRBV6-5
CASSLGTGGFNEKLFF | TRBJ1-4 | 16 | TRBV5-1
CASSLGTLNTGELFF | TRBJ2-2 | 15 | TRBV7-6
CASSRTGADTQYF | TRBJ2-3 | 13 | TRBV7-2
CASSYGPGGNTEAFF | TRBJ1-1 | 15 | TRBV6-5
CASSQYKDRGDHEQYF | TRBJ2-7 | 16 | TRBV4-1
CAISESVLDADTQYF | TRBJ2-3 | 15 | TRBV10-3
CASSHGQGRILAQHF | TRBJ1-5 | 15 | TRBV28
CASSLGQGFTYEQYF | TRBJ2-7 | 15 | TRBV5-6
CASSPDNNGNQPQHF | TRBJ1-5 | 15 | TRBV11-2
CASSPRLGSPLSSYNSPLHF | TRBJ1-6 | 20 | TRBV7-6
CASSLEGPSTQYF | TRBJ2-3 | 13 | TRBV5-1
CASSPPGQGYNEQFF | TRBJ2-1 | 15 | TRBV11-1
CASTSPGTSELTGELFF | TRBJ2-2 | 17 | TRBV7-6
CASILCGGDSSYEQYF | TRBJ2-7 | 16 | TRBV6-4
CASSSGDTTGELFF | TRBJ2-2 | 14 | TRBV5-1
CASSFRGNGGTEAFF | TRBJ1-1 | 15 | TRBV5-1
CSSSLGQGKKAFF | TRBJ1-1 | 13 | TRBV7-9
CATSRGGQGTEAFF | TRBJ1-1 | 14 | TRBV15
CSVEAGQGNGYTF | TRBJ1-2 | 13 | TRBV29-1
CASSSSGSGETQYF | TRBJ2-5 | 14 | TRBV9
CASSLPTGYNEKLFF | TRBJ1-4 | 15 | TRBV5-1
CSVELAGAGNEQFF | TRBJ2-1 | 14 | TRBV29-1